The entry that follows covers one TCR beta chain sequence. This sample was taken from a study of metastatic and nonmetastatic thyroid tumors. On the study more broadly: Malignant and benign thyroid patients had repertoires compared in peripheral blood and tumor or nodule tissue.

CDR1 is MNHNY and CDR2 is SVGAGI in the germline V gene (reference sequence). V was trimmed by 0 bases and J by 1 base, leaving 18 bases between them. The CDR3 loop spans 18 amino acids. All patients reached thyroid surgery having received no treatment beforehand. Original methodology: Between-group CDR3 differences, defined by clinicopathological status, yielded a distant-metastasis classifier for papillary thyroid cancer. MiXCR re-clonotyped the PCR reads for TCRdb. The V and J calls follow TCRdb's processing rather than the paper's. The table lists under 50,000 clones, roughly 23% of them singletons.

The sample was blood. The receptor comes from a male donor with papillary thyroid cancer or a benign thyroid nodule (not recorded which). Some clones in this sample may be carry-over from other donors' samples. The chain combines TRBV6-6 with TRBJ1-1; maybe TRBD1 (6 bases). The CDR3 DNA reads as TGTGCCAGCAGTTACTCGCCGGGGGGCTACAGCCGGAACACTGAAGCTTTCTTT. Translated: CASSYSPGGYSRNTEAFF.